This T cell receptor beta chain was sequenced during a study of patients and donors after allogeneic stem cell transplantation. TCRdb re-derived calls from the RT-PCR reads in MiXCR, one entry per CDR3 protein. The data show about 200,000 distinct CDR3 sequences, roughly two fifths seen once. The V gene lost 0 bases and the J gene lost 2 bases, with 13 bases spanning the gap. Germline CDR1 reads LGHNA; CDR2 reads YSLEER. The CDR3 has 16 amino acids. This sequence joins TRBV4-3 and TRBJ2-5, with D maybe TRBD1 (6 bases). The source is a human donor who was either an allogeneic HSCT recipient or a stem cell or donor lymphocyte infusion donor (not recorded which). It is not recorded whose cells these are; they may come from a transplant donor. The sample taken for sequencing was blood, either unsorted or a sorted T cell fraction (not recorded which). This chain's CDR3 is CASSQDLGTPQETQYF. The CDR3 DNA is TGCGCCAGCAGCCAAGATCTGGGGACACCTCAAGAGACCCAGTACTTC.